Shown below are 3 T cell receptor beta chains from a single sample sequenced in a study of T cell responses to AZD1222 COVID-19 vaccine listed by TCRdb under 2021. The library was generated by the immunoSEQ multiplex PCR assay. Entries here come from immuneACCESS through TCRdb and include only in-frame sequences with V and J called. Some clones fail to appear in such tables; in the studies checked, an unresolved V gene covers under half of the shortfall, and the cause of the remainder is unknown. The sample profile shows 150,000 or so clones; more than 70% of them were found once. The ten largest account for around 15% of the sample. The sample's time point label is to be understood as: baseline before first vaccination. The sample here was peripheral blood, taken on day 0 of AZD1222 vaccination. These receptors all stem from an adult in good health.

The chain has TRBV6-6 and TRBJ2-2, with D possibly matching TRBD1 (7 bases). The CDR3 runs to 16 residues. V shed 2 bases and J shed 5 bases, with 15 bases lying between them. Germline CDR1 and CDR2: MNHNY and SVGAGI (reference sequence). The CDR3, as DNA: TGTGCCAGCAGTTACCGCGGAGGGGGCGGGACCGGGGAGCTGTTTTTT. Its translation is CASSYRGGGGTGELFF.

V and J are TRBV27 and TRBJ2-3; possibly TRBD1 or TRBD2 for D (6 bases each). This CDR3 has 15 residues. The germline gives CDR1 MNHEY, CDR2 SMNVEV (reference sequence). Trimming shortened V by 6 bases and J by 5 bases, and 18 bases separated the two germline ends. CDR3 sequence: CASSSRGRILDTQYF. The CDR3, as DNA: TGTGCCAGCAGCTCCCGGGGGCGGATTTTAGATACGCAGTATTTT.

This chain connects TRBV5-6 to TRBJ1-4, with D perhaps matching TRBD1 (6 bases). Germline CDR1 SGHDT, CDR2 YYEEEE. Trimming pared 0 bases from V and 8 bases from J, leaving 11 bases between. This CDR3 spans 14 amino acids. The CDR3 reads CASSLAGAREKLFF. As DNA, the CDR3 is TGTGCCAGCAGCTTGGCGGGGGCGCGGGAAAAACTGTTTTTT.